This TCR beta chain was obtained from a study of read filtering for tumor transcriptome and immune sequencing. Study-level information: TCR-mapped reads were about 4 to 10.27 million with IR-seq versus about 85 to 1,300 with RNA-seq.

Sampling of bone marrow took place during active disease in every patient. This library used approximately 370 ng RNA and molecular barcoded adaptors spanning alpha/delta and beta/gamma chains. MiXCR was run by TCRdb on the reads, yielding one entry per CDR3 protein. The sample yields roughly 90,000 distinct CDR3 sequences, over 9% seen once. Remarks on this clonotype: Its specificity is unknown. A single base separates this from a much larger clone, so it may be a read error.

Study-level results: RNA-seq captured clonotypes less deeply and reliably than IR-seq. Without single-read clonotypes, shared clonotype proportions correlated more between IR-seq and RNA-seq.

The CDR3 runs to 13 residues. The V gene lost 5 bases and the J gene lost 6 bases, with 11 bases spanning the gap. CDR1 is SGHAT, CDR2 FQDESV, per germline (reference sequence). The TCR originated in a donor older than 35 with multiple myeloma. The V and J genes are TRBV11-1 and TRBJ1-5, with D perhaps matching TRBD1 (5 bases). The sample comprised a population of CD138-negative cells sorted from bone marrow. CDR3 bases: TGTGCCAGCAGCGCAGGGTCTGCTCAGCCCCAGCATTTT. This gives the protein CASSAGSAQPQHF.